A single sample gave rise to the 7 T cell receptor beta chains below, sequenced in a study of blood T cell repertoires in COVID-19. Method: immunoSEQ multiplex PCR; TCRdb's copy keeps in-frame clones and lacks some. This repertoire shows 200,000 to 250,000 clones, nearly 90% found once; its top ten account for approximately 15%. The sample taken for sequencing was PBMCs or T cells enriched from blood (not recorded which). These receptors were collected from a man younger than 40 who had been exposed to COVID-19.

The genes are TRBV11-2 and TRBJ2-5, with D hard to call. CDR1 is SGHAT and CDR2 is FQNNGV in the germline V gene. Trimming removed 4 bases at V and 4 bases at J, with 10 bases between. CDR3 size: 13 residues. DNA of the CDR3: TGTGCCAGCAGCTGGCCCCCAGGAGAGACCCAGTACTTC. It yields the protein CASSWPPGETQYF.

The chain carries TRBV7-2 and TRBJ2-2, with a tentative D call TRBD1 (6 bases). Trimming cost V 4 bases and J 3 bases, with 15 bases left between them. Looked up from germline, CDR1 is SGHTA and CDR2 is FQGNSA. There are 16 residues in the CDR3. The CDR3 DNA reads as TGTGCCAGCAGCTCGGACAGAAGATTTTACACCGGGGAGCTGTTTTTT. This sequence encodes CASSSDRRFYTGELFF.

The V gene is TRBV14, the J gene TRBJ1-1, with D unclear. The V gene's germline CDR1 is SGHDN and CDR2 FVKESK. CDR3 length: 13 residues. The V end was cut by 2 bases, the J end by 1 base, with 5 bases between. CDR3 nucleotides: TGTGCCAGCAGCCAACCTCCGAACACTGAAGCTTTCTTT. It encodes CASSQPPNTEAFF.

CDR3 sequence: CASSRKTGAHYGYTF. The DNA of the CDR3 is TGTGCCAGCAGTCGAAAGACAGGGGCCCACTATGGCTACACCTTC. The chain links TRBV4-2 to TRBJ1-2, with TRBD1 matching over 8 bases. Germline-derived CDR1 and CDR2 are LGHNA and YNFKEQ. This CDR3 has 15 residues. The V and J ends lost 6 bases and 3 bases, in that order; junction bases with no gene match: 9.

V and J are TRBV4-2 and TRBJ2-2; 7 bases are a match to TRBD2. Germline V gene sequence: CDR1 LGHNA, CDR2 YNFKEQ. The CDR3 length is 17 residues. J lost 2 bases, V lost 0 bases, and 6 bases had no gene match. CDR3 DNA sequence: TGTGCCAGCAGCCAAGATCAGGCGGGGGACAACACCGGGGAGCTGTTTTTT. Translated: CASSQDQAGDNTGELFF.

This chain links TRBV9 with TRBJ1-2; 7 nucleotides match TRBD1. The ends lost 5 bases at V and 8 bases at J; junction bases unmatched: 6. The CDR3 contains 12 residues. Germline V CDR1 and CDR2: SGDLS, YYNGEE. The CDR3 DNA follows: TGTGCCAGCAGACAAATAGGGGGCGGCTACACCTTC. Its translation is CASRQIGGGYTF.

The J gene is TRBJ2-1, the V gene TRBV6-5, with 8 bases fitting TRBD2. CDR3 length: 13 residues. After removal of 11 bases from V and 7 bases from J, the junction contained 10 bases not matched to a gene. Germline V lookup: CDR1 MNHEY, CDR2 SVGAGI. CDR3 bases: TGTGCCGTCTGGCGGGGGGCCTTTAATGAGCAGTTCTTC. As protein: CAVWRGAFNEQFF.